A single T cell receptor (beta chain) is shown here with its context. The antigen remains unidentified. Whenever a sample was processed, at least 6.5 million PBMCs were isolated. With 5 bases clipped from V and 7 bases from J, the junction kept 14 bases outside the gene matches. The CDR3 runs 16 residues. Germline CDR1 reads SEHNR; CDR2 reads FQNEAQ (reference sequence). This specimen comes from a study of blood T cells in healthy people across ages. Study-wide results and caveats: TCR beta diversity tracked closely with naive T cell percentage.

Alongside a J-beta primer mix, a sample-barcoded 5' primer served in a second PCR lasting about 7 to 11 cycles. TCRdb passed the 5' RACE reads through MiXCR, listing each CDR3 protein once. Counted here are hundreds of thousands of distinct CDR3 sequences, 40% to 50% occurring once; the ten biggest clones make up around 30%. The source is a man older than 75 in good health. Input material: blood. The chain employs TRBV7-9 and TRBJ2-1; 7 bases fit TRBD2. CDR3 coding DNA: TGTGCCAGCAGCCCCGCTCTGCGGGAGAATAGGAATGAGCAGTTCTTC. Translating gives CASSPALRENRNEQFF.